This T cell receptor beta chain came from a study of a mutant IDH1 vaccine in newly diagnosed glioma. Study summary: Before enrollment, patients got radiotherapy alone, temozolomide alone, or mostly the combination.

Assay used: immunoSEQ multiplex PCR; TCRdb lists only in-frame clones, some missing. The table shows roughly 34,000 clones, with 85% to 90% occurring only once. CDR1 is MNHNS and CDR2 is SASEGT in the germline V gene. The V gene lost 9 bases and the J gene lost 0 bases, with 8 bases spanning the gap. The CDR3 loop spans 12 amino acids. Stated time point: week 47, end of study. With topical imiquimod, each dose of the vaccine consisted of 300 ug of mutant IDH1 20-mer peptide. General study results and limits: Seemingly, top peripheral T cell clonotype changes bore no relation to pseudoprogression.

Concerning this clone itself: Its specificity is not known.

V and J are TRBV6-1 and TRBJ1-1; D might be TRBD1 (5 bases). The starting material was PBMCs, obtained from a glioma patient whose treatment included an IDH1 peptide vaccine. This receptor was taken from a woman aged 25 to 39 with glioma. The CDR3 spells CASDRLNTEAFF. CDR3 nucleotides: TGTGCCAGTGACAGACTGAACACTGAAGCTTTCTTT.